Sequencing of this T cell receptor (beta chain) was carried out in a study of blood T cell repertoires in COVID-19. CDR1 is SEHNR, CDR2 FQNEAQ, per germline (reference sequence). Trimming cost V 5 bases and J 11 bases, with 12 bases left between them. The CDR3 has 11 residues. Here immunoSEQ multiplex PCR was the method, and the copy in TCRdb shows in-frame clones only, minus some. The table has approximately 250,000 clones, approximately 89% seen once; the top ten hold 2.8%. Those who participated ranged in age from 18 to 89 years and resided in about two dozen US areas. Categorization into cohorts depended on clinical history that participants reported.

The chain links TRBV7-9 to TRBJ1-1; the D gene is possibly TRBD1 (5 bases). Sequencing used PBMCs or T cells enriched from blood (not recorded which). The TCR sequence derives from a middle-aged man who had been exposed to COVID-19. The CDR3 loop reads CASSPQDGAFF. For the CDR3, the DNA is TGTGCCAGCAGCCCACAGGACGGGGCTTTCTTT.